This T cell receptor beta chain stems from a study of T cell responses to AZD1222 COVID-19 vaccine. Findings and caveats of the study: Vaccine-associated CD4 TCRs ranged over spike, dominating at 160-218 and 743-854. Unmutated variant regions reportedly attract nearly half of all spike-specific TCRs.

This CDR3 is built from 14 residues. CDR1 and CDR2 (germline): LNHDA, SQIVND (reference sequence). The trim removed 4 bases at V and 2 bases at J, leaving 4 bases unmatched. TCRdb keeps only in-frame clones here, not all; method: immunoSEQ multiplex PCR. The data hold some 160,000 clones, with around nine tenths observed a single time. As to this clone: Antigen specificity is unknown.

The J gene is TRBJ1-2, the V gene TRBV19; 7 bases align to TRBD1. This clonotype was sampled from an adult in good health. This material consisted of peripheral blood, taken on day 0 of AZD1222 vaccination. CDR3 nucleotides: TGTGCCAGTAGTAGGGACAGATGGAACTATGGCTACACCTTC. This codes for CASSRDRWNYGYTF.